This T cell receptor beta chain was sequenced during a study of T cells expressing NK-cell markers. At the level of the study: HCMV seropositivity characterized seven of the eight sequenced donors, and seronegativity one.

With UMIs, 5'RACE template switching was used to make TCR beta cDNA. TCRdb re-called the 5' RACE reads; one entry per CDR3 protein, DNA not given. The sample table sets out hundreds of thousands of distinct CDR3 sequences. As for this clonotype: What it binds is unknown.

This CDR3 has 14 residues. Per the germline V gene, CDR1 is SGHNT and CDR2 is YENEEA. Study-wide findings and caveats: Once again these clonotypes came out on top in the CD3+CD56-NKG2C+ fraction of a few donors. HCMV specificity of expanded NKG2C+ T cell clones remained unclear.

This TCR was recovered from a man aged 18 to 35 in good health. Sequenced: blood T cells: a sorted CD56 or NKG2C T cell subset, CD4+ or CD8+ T cells, or bulk PBMC T cells (not recorded which). The chain combines TRBV11-3 with TRBJ2-5; the D call of TRBD2 rests on TCRdb alone, since no DNA is present to check it. The chain's CDR3 is CASSSLAGLETQYF.